This T cell receptor (beta chain) was sequenced for a study of neoadjuvant anti-PD-1 for oral cavity cancer. Notes on the study in general: Non-responders to neoadjuvant nivolumab had significantly more clonal PBMC T cells than responders. Treg/Th17 ratio rose with pretreatment blood and fell with post-treatment tumor TCRbeta clonality.

Described time point: after neoadjuvant nivolumab, at surgical resection. PBMCs were not maintained or expanded in culture before analysis. In its sample, this clone was seen once. The target antigen is unknown. Only in-frame clones appear in the TCRdb table, and some are missing; sequencing was by immunoSEQ multiplex PCR. The sample has tens of thousands of clones; roughly 81% are singletons. CDR3 size: 15 residues. Germline loops: CDR1 SGHVS, CDR2 FNYEAQ. V was trimmed by 5 bases and J by 4 bases, leaving 15 bases between them. The TCR was taken from a person aged 40 to 85 with oral cavity squamous cell carcinoma. V and J are TRBV7-6 and TRBJ2-1; D uncertain. Sequenced material: PBMCs, taken after nivolumab (anti-PD-1) treatment. The CDR3 reads CASSPPLAKYNEQFF. Written as DNA, the CDR3 is TGTGCCAGCAGCCCCCCTTTAGCTAAGTACAATGAGCAGTTCTTC.